The rows below give T cell receptor beta chains drawn from one sample of a study of blood T cell repertoires in COVID-19. Produced via immunoSEQ multiplex PCR; TCRdb's table is partial and in-frame only. This table holds 160,000 or so clones, about four fifths found once. The sequencing sample was made of PBMCs or T cells enriched from blood (not recorded which). These receptors all stem from a woman in her sixties or seventies who had recovered from COVID-19. CDR3s include the opening cysteine and the closing phenylalanine or tryptophan. Each record gives: D gene, V gene, J gene, CDR3 DNA, CDR3 protein. The D gene is left open where the match is weak.

D: TRBD2
V: TRBV11-3
J: TRBJ2-3
DNA: TGTGCCAGCAGCTTAGGTTTGCGGGGGGACACAGATACGCAGTATTTT
CDR3: CASSLGLRGDTDTQYF

D: TRBD1
V: TRBV12-5
J: TRBJ1-6
DNA: TGTGCTAGTGGTTTGGTACGTTCAACCGGGACAGGGGTTTTTGAGGGGTTTTCACCCCTCCACTTT
CDR3: CASGLVRSTGTGVFEGFSPLHF

D: TRBD1
V: TRBV5-1
J: TRBJ1-4
DNA: TGCGCCAGCAGCCCCGGGACAGGGGATGAAAAACTGTTTTTT
CDR3: CASSPGTGDEKLFF

D: -
V: TRBV19
J: TRBJ1-2
DNA: TGTGCCAGTAGTATAGACACAGGGAACTATGGCTACACCTTC
CDR3: CASSIDTGNYGYTF

D: -
V: TRBV24-1
J: TRBJ2-7
DNA: TGTGCCACCAGTCAGGCGGGTTGGGGTCTCGAGCAGTACTTC
CDR3: CATSQAGWGLEQYF

D: -
V: TRBV19
J: TRBJ1-1
DNA: TGTGCCAGTAGTATCAACACCCATGGCCCTGAAGCTTTCTTT
CDR3: CASSINTHGPEAFF

D: TRBD1
V: TRBV2
J: TRBJ2-2
DNA: TGTGCCAGCAAGCGACAGGGTCCGAACACCGGGGAGCTGTTTTTT
CDR3: CASKRQGPNTGELFF

D: TRBD1
V: TRBV2
J: TRBJ1-1
DNA: TGTGCCAGCAGCCTACAGGGGACTGAAGCTTTCTTT
CDR3: CASSLQGTEAFF

D: -
V: TRBV9
J: TRBJ2-3
DNA: TGTGCCAGCAGCACCCAACTACACAGGGCAGATACGCAGTATTTT
CDR3: CASSTQLHRADTQYF

D: TRBD1
V: TRBV4-1
J: TRBJ2-7
DNA: TGCGCCAGCAGCGGTTGGGCCCGACAGGGGGGTGCCTACGAGCAGTACTTC
CDR3: CASSGWARQGGAYEQYF

D: TRBD2
V: TRBV5-1
J: TRBJ2-2
DNA: TGCGCCAGCAGCTTAAGCGGGACGGAGAACACCGGGGAGCTGTTTTTT
CDR3: CASSLSGTENTGELFF

D: TRBD2
V: TRBV30
J: TRBJ2-4
DNA: TGTGCCTGGACTCGGGGGGGTTCTCAAAACATTCAGTACTTC
CDR3: CAWTRGGSQNIQYF

D: -
V: TRBV11-3
J: TRBJ1-1
DNA: TGTGCCAGCAGCAGCAGGGGCGGCACTGAAGCTTTCTTT
CDR3: CASSSRGGTEAFF

D: -
V: TRBV4-1
J: TRBJ2-7
DNA: TGCGCCAGCAGCCAAGAAAGGAGTCTGATCTCCTACGAGCAGTACTTC
CDR3: CASSQERSLISYEQYF

D: TRBD1
V: TRBV2
J: TRBJ1-4
DNA: TGTGCCAGCAGTGAAGGACAGGGGATTGGGTTTTTT
CDR3: CASSEGQGIGFF

D: -
V: TRBV19
J: TRBJ2-2
DNA: TGTGCCAGTATGTGGGGCTCAACGTCCGGGGAGCTGTTTTTT
CDR3: CASMWGSTSGELFF

D: -
V: TRBV6-5
J: TRBJ1-2
DNA: TGTGCCAGCAGTTACTTAACCGGATGGTATGCAGGATACACCTTC
CDR3: CASSYLTGWYAGYTF

D: TRBD2
V: TRBV5-1
J: TRBJ2-5
DNA: TGCGCCAGCAGATCTGTCGGAGGGCGGGGGGAGACCCAGTACTTC
CDR3: CASRSVGGRGETQYF